The 25 T cell receptor beta chains below were found in one sample sequenced in a study of T-cell memory formation after mild COVID-19. TCRdb fed the 5' RACE reads into MiXCR, producing one record per CDR3 protein. This repertoire shows 300,000 to 350,000 distinct CDR3 sequences, about 13% found once; its top ten account for about a fifth. Sequencing was performed on PBMCs or a T cell subset sorted from them (not recorded which). Receptor source: a young man who had mild COVID-19 (a few samples of this study predate the infection). Cell type and time point are not known.

This clonotype was seen only a few times. This chain joins TRBV27 and TRBJ1-5, with TRBD1 as a possible D gene (6 bases). Trimming shortened V by 4 bases and J by 2 bases, and 9 bases separated the two germline ends. The CDR3 spans 14 residues. Germline values: CDR1 MNHEY, CDR2 SMNVEV (reference sequence). The CDR3 DNA reads TGTGCCAGCAGTTCAGGGGTAGGCAATCAGCCCCAGCATTTT. Translating gives CASSSGVGNQPQHF.

This clonotype showed up many times. The CDR3 DNA sequence: TGTGCCAGCTCCCCTCTCGGAGCGGGGGCCGACAATGAGCAGTTCTTC. This codes for CASSPLGAGADNEQFF. The rearrangement links TRBV6-4 to TRBJ2-1; TRBD2 matches 8 bases. The CDR3 extends over 16 amino acids. With 8 bases clipped from V and 5 bases from J, the junction kept 14 bases outside the gene matches. Germline V gives CDR1 MRHNA, CDR2 SNTAGT.

This chain links TRBV5-1 with TRBJ1-2; TRBD1 is a possible D gene (6 bases). Deletions cut 5 bases from V and 8 bases from J, with 13 bases between. This CDR3 spans 12 amino acids. The V gene's germline CDR1 is SGHRS and CDR2 YFSETQ. The CDR3 sequence: CASRAGARGYTF. Here the CDR3 DNA reads TGCGCCAGCAGAGCGGGGGCTAGAGGCTACACCTTC. The entire variable domain, with the rest obtained from reference TRBV5-1 and TRBJ1-2, is as follows: KAGVTQTPRYLIKTRGQQVTLSCSPISGHRSVSWYQQTPGQGLQFLFEYFSETQRNKGNFPGRFSGRQFSNSRSEMNVSTLELGDSALYLCASRAGARGYTFGSGTRLTVV.

This chain connects TRBV6-2 or TRBV6-3 to TRBJ1-5; TRBD1 is a possible D gene (6 bases). This CDR3 has 17 amino acids. Looked up from germline, CDR1 is MNHEY and CDR2 is SVGEGT. The V end was cut by 6 bases, the J end by 1 base, with 19 bases between. CDR3 sequence reads: CASRAGAGVMSNQPQHF. The CDR3 DNA reads TGTGCCAGCAGGGCCGGCGCAGGGGTAATGAGCAATCAGCCCCAGCATTTT.

Only a few counts were recorded for this clonotype. The chain combines TRBV12-3 or TRBV12-4 with TRBJ2-1, with 8 positions matching TRBD2. V lost 6 bases to trimming and J lost 2 bases; unmatched junction nucleotides: 9. The CDR3 sequence is 16 residues long. The CDR3 coding sequence is TGTGCCAGCAGCCCTAGCTACGGGGGGGCCTACAATGAGCAGTTCTTC. Translation gives CASSPSYGGAYNEQFF.

The table lists this clonotype with a few counts. The chain combines TRBV7-9 with TRBJ2-7; D assignment may be TRBD1 or TRBD2 (5 bases each). CDR3 length: 14 residues. Germline loops: CDR1 SEHNR, CDR2 FQNEAQ (reference sequence). V dropped 5 bases and J dropped 2 bases, with 13 bases sitting between them. CDR3 nucleotide sequence: TGTGCCAGCAGCCCCCGAGGGGCTACCTACGAGCAGTACTTC. Translating gives CASSPRGATYEQYF.

This clonotype was counted a few times. The V and J genes are TRBV6-5 and TRBJ2-2; D is perhaps TRBD1 (5 bases). The germline V gene has CDR1 MNHEY and CDR2 SVGAGI. Trimming removed 2 bases from V and 3 bases from J, with 16 bases in between. This CDR3 is built from 17 residues. CDR3: CASSYRVQGSYTGELFF. CDR3 in DNA: TGTGCCAGCAGTTACCGGGTCCAGGGTAGCTACACCGGGGAGCTGTTTTTT.

This clonotype was observed a handful of times. The CDR3 protein is CASSVEDRPPEAFF. Written as DNA, the CDR3 is TGTGCCAGCAGCGTAGAGGACAGGCCCCCTGAAGCTTTCTTT. The V and J genes are TRBV7-9 and TRBJ1-1; 7 bases are shared with TRBD1. CDR1 and CDR2 (germline): SEHNR, FQNEAQ (reference sequence). V dropped 5 bases and J dropped 6; count of bases not matched to a gene: 9. This CDR3 comprises 14 residues.

A few counts support this clonotype. V is TRBV24-1 and J is TRBJ2-5, with D tentatively TRBD1 (7 bases). V lost 5 bases to trimming and J lost 2 bases, with 11 bases between them. Germline CDR1 is KGHDR and CDR2 is SFDVKD. This CDR3 has 14 amino acids. CDR3 sequence reads: CATSGGDRQETQYF. In DNA form, the CDR3 reads TGTGCCACCAGTGGGGGGGACAGACAAGAGACCCAGTACTTC.

The chain couples TRBV4-3 to TRBJ1-6, with D unclear. V was cut by 4 bases and J by 4 bases, with 14 bases left in between. Looked up from germline, CDR1 is LGHNA and CDR2 is YSLEER. The CDR3 length is 16 residues. In DNA form, the CDR3 reads TGCGCCAGCAGCCGGCGGCGCTCTTTATATAATTCACCCCTCCACTTT. The encoded protein is CASSRRRSLYNSPLHF.

This clonotype was seen only a few times. V usage is TRBV7-9 and J usage is TRBJ2-1; D may be TRBD2 (6 bases). This CDR3 is built from 17 residues. Trimming pared 1 base from V and 3 bases from J, leaving 16 bases between. Germline V CDR1 and CDR2: SEHNR, FQNEAQ (reference sequence). CDR3 sequence (DNA): TGTGCCAGCAGCTTAGAATCGGGCGGGACGGTCTACAATGAGCAGTTCTTC. Encoded protein: CASSLESGGTVYNEQFF.

This clonotype was seen a few times. The chain carries TRBV12-3 or TRBV12-4 and TRBJ2-3; TRBD1 matches at 7 bases. The CDR3 consists of 14 residues. V shed 5 bases, J shed 6 bases, and the junction held 8 bases outside the gene matches. For the CDR3, the DNA is TGTGCCAGCAGTGTAGACAGGGAATGGGATACGCAGTATTTT. It yields the protein CASSVDREWDTQYF.

There are many counts of this clonotype. The chain uses TRBV7-2 and TRBJ1-5; TRBD1 matches at 7 bases. The CDR3 consists of 13 residues. Germline V gene sequence: CDR1 SGHTA, CDR2 FQGNSA. Trimming took 5 bases from V and 5 from J; bases not matched to a gene: 3. CDR3 sequence (DNA): TGTGCCAGCAGCATCAGGGGGGATCAGCCCCAGCATTTT. Residues: CASSIRGDQPQHF.

This clonotype was observed a few times. The chain combines TRBV7-2 with TRBJ2-7; 7 bases are a match to TRBD1. The CDR3 is 14 residues long. Trimming cost V 5 bases and J 1 base; bases outside gene matches: 5. The germline CDR1 and CDR2 sequences are SGHTA and FQGNSA. CDR3 sequence reads: CASSPQQGSYEQYV. The DNA of the CDR3 is TGTGCCAGCAGCCCTCAACAGGGGTCCTACGAGCAGTACGTC.

This clonotype came up a few times. In DNA form, the CDR3 reads TGTGCCAGCAGTAGGAGGGGCACCTACGAGCAGTACTTC. As protein: CASSRRGTYEQYF. This chain links TRBV6-6 with TRBJ2-7; D may be TRBD2 (6 bases). V was cut by 5 bases and J by 2 bases, with 10 bases left in between. CDR1 is MNHNY and CDR2 is SVGAGI in the germline V gene (reference sequence). This CDR3 has 13 residues.

This clonotype was seen repeatedly, ten times or more. The chain employs TRBV23-1 and TRBJ2-5; D possibly corresponds to TRBD1 (6 bases). TRBV23-1 is sorted into the ORF group, with uncertain function. Deletions cut 4 bases from V and 3 bases from J, with 9 bases between. The CDR3 is 13 residues long. The CDR3: CASSPNREETQYF. The CDR3 nucleotides read TGCGCCAGCAGTCCAAACAGGGAAGAGACCCAGTACTTC.

This clonotype was picked up many times. The chain recombines TRBV6-6 with TRBJ2-7, with 8 nucleotides matching TRBD1. In germline, CDR1 is MNHNY, CDR2 SVGAGI (reference sequence). V was pared by 6 bases and J by 9 bases, with 4 bases of the junction left unmatched. CDR3 length equals 11 residues. The CDR3 loop is CASRQGARQYV. The CDR3, as DNA: TGTGCCAGCAGGCAGGGGGCTCGGCAGTACGTC.

The sample holds many counts of this clonotype. CDR3 sequence (DNA): TGTGCCAGCAGCGTAGTAATAACAGCACCCCCCTACGAGCAGTACTTC. Translation gives CASSVVITAPPYEQYF. The rearrangement joins TRBV9 to TRBJ2-7; D is undetermined. This CDR3 contains 16 residues. V was trimmed by 0 bases and J by 2 bases, leaving 15 bases between them. Germline V gives CDR1 SGDLS, CDR2 YYNGEE.

A few counts support this clonotype. V is TRBV6-6 and J is TRBJ1-5; maybe TRBD1 (6 bases). The CDR3 runs 12 residues. With 7 bases removed from V and 9 bases from J, the gap between germline ends came to 13 bases. CDR1 is MNHNY and CDR2 is SVGAGI in the germline V gene (reference sequence). The CDR3 coding sequence is TGTGCCAGCACTGAGGGGGTTGGGCCCCAGCATTTT. Translated: CASTEGVGPQHF.

The chain couples TRBV5-6 to TRBJ2-5; 10 bases fit TRBD2. The V gene end was trimmed by 4 bases and the J gene end by 3 bases; junction bases not matched to a gene: 6. The CDR3 runs to 15 residues. The germline CDR1 and CDR2 sequences are SGHDT and YYEEEE. DNA of the CDR3: TGTGCCAGCAGCGGCTGGACTAGCGGAGAAGAGACCCAGTACTTC. This codes for CASSGWTSGEETQYF.

V and J are TRBV5-6 and TRBJ2-3; 11 bases agree with TRBD2. After removal of 4 bases from V and 6 bases from J, the junction contained 7 bases not matched to a gene. The V gene's germline CDR1 is SGHDT and CDR2 YYEEEE. This CDR3 is built from 15 residues. The CDR3 DNA reads as TGTGCCAGCAGCGCTAGCGGGGGGACCAGGGATACGCAGTATTTT. Translated: CASSASGGTRDTQYF.

The chain recombines TRBV6-5 with TRBJ2-5; D possibly uses TRBD1 or TRBD2 (5 bases each). Germline CDR1 MNHEY, CDR2 SVGAGI. V lost 6 bases and J lost 3, with 17 bases in between. CDR3 length equals 15 residues. The CDR3 DNA sequence: TGTGCCAGCAGCCCGCCGGGACGGCAAGAAGAGACCCAGTACTTC. The encoded protein is CASSPPGRQEETQYF.

The rearrangement links TRBV11-2 to TRBJ2-2, with D hard to call. The ends were cut back, 5 bases at V and 8 bases at J, with 3 bases in the middle. The CDR3 covers 10 residues. Germline V gene lookup returns CDR1 SGHAT and CDR2 FQNNGV. DNA of the CDR3: TGTGCCAGCAGCAGGGGGGAGCTGTTTTTT. As protein: CASSRGELFF. The full variable domain, completed using reference TRBV11-2 and TRBJ2-2, is EAGVAQSPRYKIIEKRQSVAFWCNPISGHATLYWYQQILGQGPKLLIQFQNNGVVDDSQLPKDRFSAERLKGVDSTLKIQPAKLEDSAVYLCASSRGELFFGEGSRLTVL.

This chain connects TRBV9 to TRBJ1-5, with 8 bases identical to TRBD1. Germline V gene lookup returns CDR1 SGDLS and CDR2 YYNGEE. The CDR3 contains 14 residues. The V and J ends lost 5 bases and 7 bases, in that order; junction bases with no gene match: 8. The CDR3 is CASSSGTGPQPQHF. In DNA, the CDR3 is TGTGCCAGCAGTTCCGGGACAGGACCCCAGCCCCAGCATTTT.

This clonotype has a handful of counts. This CDR3 reads CASSYSITMQGSNTEAFF. CDR3 sequence (DNA): TGTGCCAGCAGTTACTCCATAACAATGCAGGGGAGCAACACTGAAGCTTTCTTT. The genes are TRBV6-5 and TRBJ1-1, with a possible D match to TRBD1 (6 bases). V dropped 0 bases and J dropped 2 bases, with 19 bases sitting between them. In germline, CDR1 is MNHEY, CDR2 SVGAGI. The CDR3 has 18 amino acids.